This is a list of T cell receptor beta chains from one sample in a study of blood T cell repertoires in COVID-19. Generated by immunoSEQ multiplex PCR, the TCRdb table keeps only in-frame clones and is missing some. The profile covers a few hundred thousand clones, with roughly 90% appearing a single time and approximately 4% taken by the ten largest. Sequenced: peripheral blood. The receptors derive from a man aged 55 to 70 who had recovered from COVID-19. The CDR3 runs from the conserved cysteine through the conserved F or W. A D gene is named only where the DNA matches it firmly. Rows may omit the clone size; those that give it use once, few, many or a size class.

D gene	clone size	J gene	V gene	CDR3 protein	CDR3 DNA
-	-	TRBJ2-6	TRBV27	CASTGARGGANVLTF	TGTGCCAGCACCGGAGCTCGCGGTGGGGCCAACGTCCTGACTTTC
TRBD2	-	TRBJ2-2	TRBV30	CAWNVRGGHPGELFF	TGTGCCTGGAATGTGCGGGGGGGCCATCCCGGGGAGCTGTTTTTT
TRBD1	-	TRBJ1-3	TRBV29-1	CSVEGNRGGNTIYF	TGCAGCGTTGAAGGGAACAGGGGTGGAAACACCATATATTTT
-	-	TRBJ2-4	TRBV30	CAWSTAGGVKNIQYF	TGTGCCTGGAGTACCGCCGGGGGAGTTAAAAACATTCAGTACTTC
TRBD1	-	TRBJ1-1	TRBV6-6	CASSRGQGRVAFF	TGTGCCAGCAGCCGAGGACAGGGAAGAGTAGCTTTCTTT
-	-	TRBJ1-4	TRBV11-3	CASSIPSGLRNEKLFF	TGTGCCAGCAGCATCCCGTCCGGGTTGAGGAATGAAAAACTGTTTTTT
TRBD1	-	TRBJ2-1	TRBV19	CASRLRGFGNEQFF	TGTGCCAGTAGGCTCAGGGGGTTTGGTAATGAGCAGTTCTTC
-	-	TRBJ1-5	TRBV21-1	CASRNPDRGIIGNQPQHF	TGTGCCAGCAGAAACCCCGACAGGGGAATCATAGGCAATCAGCCCCAGCATTTT
TRBD1	-	TRBJ2-3	TRBV7-6	CASSSGQAGTDTQYF	TGTGCCAGCAGCTCGGGACAGGCGGGCACAGATACGCAGTATTTT
-	once	TRBJ2-2	TRBV7-3	CASSLATGELFF	TGTGCCAGCAGCTTGGCCACCGGGGAGCTGTTTTTT
TRBD1	-	TRBJ1-1	TRBV5-1	CASSFSGGLRKGTEAFF	TGCGCCAGCAGCTTCTCAGGGGGCCTTCGAAAGGGCACTGAAGCTTTCTTT
-	-	TRBJ2-3	TRBV7-2	CASSRILTDTQYF	TGTGCCAGCAGTCGTATACTAACAGATACGCAGTATTTT
TRBD1	-	TRBJ2-7	TRBV5-1	CASRETGDEQYF	TGCGCCAGCAGAGAAACAGGGGACGAGCAGTACTTC
-	-	TRBJ2-5	TRBV7-3	CASSLAEEETQYF	TGTGCCAGCAGCTTGGCTGAAGAAGAGACCCAGTACTTC
-	-	TRBJ1-4	TRBV18	CASSPPDSRGEKLFF	TGTGCCAGCTCACCACCGGACAGCCGAGGGGAAAAACTGTTTTTT
TRBD1	-	TRBJ1-2	TRBV6-5	CASSSAGGVYGYTF	TGTGCCAGCAGTTCGGCAGGGGGCGTCTATGGCTACACCTTC
-	-	TRBJ1-2	TRBV18	CASSPQGGPYGYTF	TGTGCCAGCTCACCCCAGGGCGGACCCTATGGCTACACCTTC
TRBD2	-	TRBJ2-1	TRBV6-6	CASSSSGLAGGFVYNEQFF	TGTGCCAGCAGCTCGTCGGGACTAGCGGGGGGCTTTGTTTACAATGAGCAGTTCTTC
-	-	TRBJ2-5	TRBV2	CASSIRRETQYF	TGTGCCAGCAGCATACGGAGGGAGACCCAGTACTTC
TRBD1	-	TRBJ1-2	TRBV7-2	CASSSLGPGGANYGYTF	TGTGCCAGCAGCTCACTAGGACCAGGGGGAGCTAACTATGGCTACACCTTC
TRBD2	-	TRBJ2-5	TRBV19	CASSFGGVQETQYF	TGTGCCAGTAGTTTCGGGGGGGTACAAGAGACCCAGTACTTC
TRBD1	once	TRBJ1-3	TRBV15	CATSGQGSRGTIYF	TGTGCCACTTCCGGACAGGGCTCCCGGGGCACCATATATTTT
TRBD2	-	TRBJ2-3	TRBV5-4	CASSLAGRTDTQYF	TGTGCCAGCAGCTTAGCGGGGAGGACAGATACGCAGTATTTT
-	-	TRBJ2-3	TRBV10-1	CASSDRQQPIVKTDTQYF	TGCGCCAGCAGTGATCGACAGCAACCCATCGTCAAAACAGATACGCAGTATTTT